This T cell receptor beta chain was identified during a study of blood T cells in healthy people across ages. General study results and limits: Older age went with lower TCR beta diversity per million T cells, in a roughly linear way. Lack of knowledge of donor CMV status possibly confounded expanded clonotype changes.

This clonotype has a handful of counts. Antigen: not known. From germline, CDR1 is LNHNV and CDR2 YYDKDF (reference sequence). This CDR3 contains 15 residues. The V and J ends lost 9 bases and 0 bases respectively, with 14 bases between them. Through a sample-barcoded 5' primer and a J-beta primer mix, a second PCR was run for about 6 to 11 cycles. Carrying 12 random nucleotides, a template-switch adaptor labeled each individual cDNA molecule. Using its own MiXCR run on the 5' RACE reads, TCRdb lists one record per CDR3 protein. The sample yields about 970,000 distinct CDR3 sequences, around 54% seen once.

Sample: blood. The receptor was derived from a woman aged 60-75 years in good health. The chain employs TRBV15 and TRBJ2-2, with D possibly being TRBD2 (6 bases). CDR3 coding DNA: TGTGCCACGGGACTCGTAGCGGCGAACACCGGGGAGCTGTTTTTT. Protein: CATGLVAANTGELFF.